This TCR beta chain is drawn from a study of cytomegalovirus exposure and HLA in healthy donors. About the study: Samples from HLA-typed donors yielded around 85 million unique TCRs in an early data release.

PCR employed 60 Vbeta and 13 Jbeta primers. Some clones are missing from TCRdb's copy, which holds only in-frame ones; the method was immunoSEQ multiplex PCR. The sample includes over 150,000 clones, about 65% seen only once; the top ten take around 4.3%. Germline V gene sequence: CDR1 WNHNN, CDR2 SYGVQD (reference sequence). The CDR3 length is 16 residues. V was clipped by 10 bases and J by 0 bases, with 19 bases between them. This chain uses TRBV10-1 with TRBJ2-1; D unresolved. This receptor was identified in a woman under 30 in good health and CMV-seropositive. Source material: PBMCs. The CDR3 sequence is CATNYTEWSSYNEQFF. The CDR3 bases are TGCGCCACCAACTACACCGAGTGGAGCTCCTACAATGAGCAGTTCTTC.